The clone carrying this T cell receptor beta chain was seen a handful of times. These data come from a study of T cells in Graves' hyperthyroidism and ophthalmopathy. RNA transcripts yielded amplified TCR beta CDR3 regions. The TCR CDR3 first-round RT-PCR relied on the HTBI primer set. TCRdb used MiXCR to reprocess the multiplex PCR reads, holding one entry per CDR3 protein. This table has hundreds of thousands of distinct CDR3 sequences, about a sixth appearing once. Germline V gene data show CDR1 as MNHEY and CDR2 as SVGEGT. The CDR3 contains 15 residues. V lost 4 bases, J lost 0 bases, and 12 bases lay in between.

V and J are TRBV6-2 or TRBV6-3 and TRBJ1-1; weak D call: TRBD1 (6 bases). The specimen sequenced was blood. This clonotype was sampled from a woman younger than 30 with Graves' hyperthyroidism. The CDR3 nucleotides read TGTGCCAGCAGTTCCGGGACAACACTGAACACTGAAGCTTTCTTT. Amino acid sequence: CASSSGTTLNTEAFF.